One sample yielded the 3 T cell receptor beta chains listed below, sequenced in a study of T cell changes during pregnancy in multiple sclerosis. Profiling relied on immunoSEQ multiplex PCR, and the TCRdb table lists in-frame clones only, not all of them. The repertoire consists of fewer than 75,000 clones, with about 91% occurring once and the leading ten covering about 2.3%. The source was peripheral blood, collected in the first trimester of pregnancy. These TCRs come from a female donor with multiple sclerosis, enrolled in a pregnancy study.

This chain uses TRBV28 with TRBJ1-5, with 7 positions matching TRBD1. Germline loops: CDR1 MDHEN, CDR2 SYDVKM. V shed 6 bases, J shed 3 bases, and the junction held 8 bases outside the gene matches. The CDR3 extends over 15 amino acids. CDR3 bases: TGTGCCAGCAGCCCCCGGACAGGCTACAATCAGCCCCAGCATTTT. It is translated as CASSPRTGYNQPQHF.

CDR3 sequence reads: CASSLTAGGPYYEQYF. In DNA form, the CDR3 reads TGCGCCAGCAGCCTGACCGCAGGGGGACCCTACTACGAGCAGTACTTC. V is TRBV5-1 and J is TRBJ2-7, with 7 bases lining up with TRBD1. CDR3 length: 16 amino acids. V lost 4 bases, J lost 3 bases, and 13 bases stayed unmatched. In germline, CDR1 is SGHRS, CDR2 YFSETQ.

The genes are TRBV6-1 and TRBJ1-1; TRBD1 aligns across 10 bases. Losses at the gene ends were 8 bases for V and 7 bases for J; bases not matched to a gene: 7. The CDR3 spans 13 residues. Germline CDR1 and CDR2: MNHNS and SASEGT. CDR3 sequence (DNA): TGTGCCAGCTCGCAGACAGGGGGCAGTGAAGCTTTCTTT. It encodes CASSQTGGSEAFF.